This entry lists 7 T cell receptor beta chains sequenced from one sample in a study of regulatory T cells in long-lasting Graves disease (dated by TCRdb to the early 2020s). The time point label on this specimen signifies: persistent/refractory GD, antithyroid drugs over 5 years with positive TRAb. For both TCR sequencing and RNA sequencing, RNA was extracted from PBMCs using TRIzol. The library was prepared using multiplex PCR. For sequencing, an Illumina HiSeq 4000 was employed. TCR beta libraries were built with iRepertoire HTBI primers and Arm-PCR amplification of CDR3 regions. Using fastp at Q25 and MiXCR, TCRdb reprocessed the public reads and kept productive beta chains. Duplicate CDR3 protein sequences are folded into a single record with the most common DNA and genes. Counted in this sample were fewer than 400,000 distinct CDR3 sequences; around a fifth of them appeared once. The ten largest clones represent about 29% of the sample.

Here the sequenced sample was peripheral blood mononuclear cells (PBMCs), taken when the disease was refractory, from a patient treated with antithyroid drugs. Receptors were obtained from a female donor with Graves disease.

In DNA, the CDR3 is TGTGCCAGCAGGCCAATACAGGGGACTGGGGCCAACGTCCTGACTTTC. Translating gives CASRPIQGTGANVLTF. This rearrangement joins TRBV11-2 to TRBJ2-6, with 7 bases lining up with TRBD1. V lost 6 bases to trimming and J lost 2 bases; unmatched junction nucleotides: 7. CDR1 and CDR2 (germline): SGHAT, FQNNGV. The CDR3 length is 16 residues.

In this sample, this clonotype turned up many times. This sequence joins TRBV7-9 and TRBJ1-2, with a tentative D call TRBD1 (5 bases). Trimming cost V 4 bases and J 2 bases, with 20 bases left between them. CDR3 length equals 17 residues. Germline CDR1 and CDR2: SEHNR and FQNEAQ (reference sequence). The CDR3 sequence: CASSSAPGASGNYGYTF. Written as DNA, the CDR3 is TGTGCCAGCAGCTCCGCCCCCGGGGCCTCGGGAAACTATGGCTACACCTTC.

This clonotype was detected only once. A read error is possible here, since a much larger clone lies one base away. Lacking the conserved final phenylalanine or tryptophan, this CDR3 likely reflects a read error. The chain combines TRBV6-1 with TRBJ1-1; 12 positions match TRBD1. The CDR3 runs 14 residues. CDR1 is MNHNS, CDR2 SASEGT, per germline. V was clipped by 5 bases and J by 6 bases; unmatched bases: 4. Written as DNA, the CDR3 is TGTGCCAGCAGTAAGGGACAGGGGGCGTCTGAAGCTTTCCTT. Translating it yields CASSKGQGASEAFL.

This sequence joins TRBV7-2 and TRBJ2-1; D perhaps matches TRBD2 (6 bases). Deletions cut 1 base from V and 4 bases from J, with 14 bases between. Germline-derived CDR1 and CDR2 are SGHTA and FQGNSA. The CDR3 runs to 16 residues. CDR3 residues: CASSLDVSGTYNEQFF. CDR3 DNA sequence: TGTGCCAGCAGCTTAGACGTTAGCGGAACATACAATGAGCAGTTCTTC.

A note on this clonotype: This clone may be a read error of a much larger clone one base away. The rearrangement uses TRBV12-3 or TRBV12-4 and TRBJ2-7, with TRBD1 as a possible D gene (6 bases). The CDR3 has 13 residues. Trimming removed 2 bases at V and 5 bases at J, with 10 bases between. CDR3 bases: TGTGCCAGCAGTTTAACAGGGCGGGACGAGCAGTACTTC. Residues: CASSLTGRDEQYF.

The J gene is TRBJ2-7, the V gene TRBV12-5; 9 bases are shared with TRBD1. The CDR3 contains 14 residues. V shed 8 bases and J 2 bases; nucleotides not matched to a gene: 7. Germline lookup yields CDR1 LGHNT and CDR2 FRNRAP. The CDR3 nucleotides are TGTGCTAGTCGGGGACAGGGCCTCACCTACGAGCAGTACTTC. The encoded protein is CASRGQGLTYEQYF.

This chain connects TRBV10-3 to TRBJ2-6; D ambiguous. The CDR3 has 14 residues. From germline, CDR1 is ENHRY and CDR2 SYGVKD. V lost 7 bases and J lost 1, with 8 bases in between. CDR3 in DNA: TGTGCCATCAATGAAGGTTCTGGGGCCAACGTCCTGACTTTC. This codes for CAINEGSGANVLTF.